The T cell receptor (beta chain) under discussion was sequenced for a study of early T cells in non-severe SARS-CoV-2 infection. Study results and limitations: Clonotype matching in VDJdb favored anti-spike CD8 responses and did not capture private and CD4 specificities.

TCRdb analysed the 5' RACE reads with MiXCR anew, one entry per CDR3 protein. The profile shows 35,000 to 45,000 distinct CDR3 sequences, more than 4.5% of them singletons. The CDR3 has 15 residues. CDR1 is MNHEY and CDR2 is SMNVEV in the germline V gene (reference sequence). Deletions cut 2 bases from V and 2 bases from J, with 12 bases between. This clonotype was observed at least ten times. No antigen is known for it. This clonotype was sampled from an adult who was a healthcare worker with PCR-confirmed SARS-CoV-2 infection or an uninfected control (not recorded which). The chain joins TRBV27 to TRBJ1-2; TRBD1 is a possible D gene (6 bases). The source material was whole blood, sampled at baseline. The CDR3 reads CASSLEVGANYGYTF. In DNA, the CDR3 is TGTGCCAGCAGTTTAGAAGTGGGGGCAAACTATGGCTACACCTTC.